This T cell receptor (beta chain) emerged from a study of shared clonotypes between healthy human individuals. Findings and caveats of the study: Between a few donors, naive CD4 clonotypes were shared at a level of about 5%.

Germline lookup yields CDR1 MDHEN and CDR2 SYDVKM. The CDR3 covers 14 residues. V shed 8 bases, J shed 4 bases, and the junction held 6 bases outside the gene matches. With respect to this clone: Its antigen is undetermined.

The study ran the assay at deep level. Sequenced by immunoSEQ multiplex PCR; TCRdb stores in-frame clones only, minus some. The sample holds 650,000 to 800,000 clones, about 92% seen once. Naive CD8 isolation took CD45RO-negative cells positively selected for CCR7 and excluded terminally differentiated effector memory CD45RA+ cells. All donors were healthy HIV-negative adults lacking recent acute infections or vaccinations. Sequencing input: naive CD8+ T cells sorted from blood. This TCR was sampled from a man aged 25 to 40 in good health. The genes are TRBV28 and TRBJ2-2; 8 bases fit TRBD1. CDR3 coding DNA: TGTGCCAGCGGGTCCGACAGGGGCACCGGGGAGCTGTTTTTT. It codes for CASGSDRGTGELFF.